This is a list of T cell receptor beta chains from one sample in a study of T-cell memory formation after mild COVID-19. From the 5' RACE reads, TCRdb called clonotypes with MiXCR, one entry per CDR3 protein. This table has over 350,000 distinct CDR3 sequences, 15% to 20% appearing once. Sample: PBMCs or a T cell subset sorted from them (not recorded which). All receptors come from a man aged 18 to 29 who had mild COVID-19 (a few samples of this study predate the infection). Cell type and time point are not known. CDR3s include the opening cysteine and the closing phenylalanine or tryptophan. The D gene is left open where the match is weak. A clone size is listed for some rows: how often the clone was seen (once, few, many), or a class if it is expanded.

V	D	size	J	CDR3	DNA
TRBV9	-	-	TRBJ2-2	CASRSRRGTGELFF	TGTGCCAGCAGGTCGCGAAGGGGCACCGGGGAGCTGTTTTTT
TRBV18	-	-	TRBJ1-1	CASSPLGDMNTEAFF	TGTGCCAGCTCACCCCTGGGGGACATGAACACTGAAGCTTTCTTT
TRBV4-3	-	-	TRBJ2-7	CASSQEFGYEQYF	TGCGCCAGCAGCCAAGAATTTGGCTACGAGCAGTACTTC
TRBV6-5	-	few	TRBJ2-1	CASSYGLGVMVNEQFF	TGTGCCAGCAGTTACGGTTTGGGGGTAATGGTCAATGAGCAGTTCTTC
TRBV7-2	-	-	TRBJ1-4	CASRQARGLGTNEKLFF	TGTGCCAGCAGACAAGCTAGGGGTTTGGGGACTAATGAAAAACTGTTTTTT
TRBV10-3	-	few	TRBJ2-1	CAITQGGGEQFF	TGTGCCATCACCCAAGGGGGGGGTGAGCAGTTCTTC
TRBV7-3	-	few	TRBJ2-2	CASSPPGPNTGELFF	TGTGCCAGCAGCCCGCCGGGGCCCAACACCGGGGAGCTGTTTTTT
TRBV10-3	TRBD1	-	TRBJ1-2	CAISESGGAPGQGINGYTF	TGTGCCATCAGTGAGTCGGGTGGGGCGCCGGGACAGGGGATTAATGGCTACACCTTC
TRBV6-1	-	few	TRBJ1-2	CASSEGTNYGYTF	TGTGCCAGCAGTGAAGGGACTAACTATGGCTACACCTTC
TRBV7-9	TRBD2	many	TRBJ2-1	CASNLGLASDEQFF	TGTGCCAGCAACCTCGGACTAGCGTCGGATGAGCAGTTCTTC
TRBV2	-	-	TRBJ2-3	CASSEADTQYF	TGTGCCAGCAGTGAGGCAGATACGCAGTATTTT
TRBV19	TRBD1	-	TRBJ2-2	CASGGGQGRITGELFF	TGTGCCAGTGGGGGGGGACAGGGGAGGATCACCGGGGAGCTGTTTTTT
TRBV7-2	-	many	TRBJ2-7	CASSSIGTAAYEQYF	TGTGCCAGCAGCTCCATCGGGACGGCTGCCTACGAGCAGTACTTC
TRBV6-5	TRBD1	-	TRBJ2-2	CASSLGTGGHTGELFF	TGTGCCAGCAGCCTAGGGACAGGGGGACACACCGGGGAGCTGTTTTTT
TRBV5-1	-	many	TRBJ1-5	CASSLDGVSNQPQHF	TGCGCCAGCAGCTTGGACGGGGTAAGCAATCAGCCCCAGCATTTT
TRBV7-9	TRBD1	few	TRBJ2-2	CASSFVQGEQFTGELFF	TGTGCCAGCAGCTTCGTACAGGGGGAACAGTTCACCGGGGAGCTGTTTTTT
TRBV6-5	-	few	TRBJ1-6	CASSYEGNSYNSPLHF	TGTGCCAGCAGTTACGAGGGAAACTCCTATAATTCACCCCTCCACTTT
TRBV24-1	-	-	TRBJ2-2	CATSDTGVWTGELFF	TGTGCCACCAGTGACACCGGGGTATGGACCGGGGAGCTGTTTTTT
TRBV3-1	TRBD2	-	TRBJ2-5	CASSPRGSGGEYQETQYF	TGTGCCAGCAGCCCCCGCGGTAGCGGGGGGGAGTACCAAGAGACCCAGTACTTC
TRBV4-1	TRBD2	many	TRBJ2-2	CASSQSGGVTGELFF	TGCGCCAGCAGCCAAAGCGGGGGGGTCACCGGGGAGCTGTTTTTT
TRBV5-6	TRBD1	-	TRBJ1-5	CASSLQGVIQPQHF	TGTGCCAGCAGCTTACAGGGGGTTATTCAGCCCCAGCATTTT
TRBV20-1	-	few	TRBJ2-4	CSASRQAPIQYF	TGCAGTGCTAGCAGACAGGCCCCCATTCAGTACTTC
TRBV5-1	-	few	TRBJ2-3	CASSFDRVSTDTQYF	TGCGCCAGCAGCTTTGACCGGGTCTCCACAGATACGCAGTATTTT
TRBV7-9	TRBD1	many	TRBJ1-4	CASSTQGGEKLFF	TGTGCCAGCAGCACACAGGGGGGTGAAAAACTGTTTTTT
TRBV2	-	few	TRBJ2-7	CASGRVSYEQYF	TGTGCCAGCGGCAGGGTATCCTACGAGCAGTACTTC
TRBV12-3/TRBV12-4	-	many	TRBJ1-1	CASSLTANTEAFF	TGTGCCAGCAGTTTAACAGCGAACACTGAAGCTTTCTTT
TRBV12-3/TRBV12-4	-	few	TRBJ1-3	CASSFRVTGNTIYF	TGTGCCAGCAGTTTCCGGGTTACTGGAAACACCATATATTTT
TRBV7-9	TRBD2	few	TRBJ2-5	CASSRPGLAVQETQYF	TGTGCCAGCAGCCGACCGGGACTAGCGGTCCAAGAGACCCAGTACTTC
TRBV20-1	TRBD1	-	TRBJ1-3	CSARQGAGNTIYF	TGCAGTGCTAGGCAGGGGGCCGGAAACACCATATATTTT
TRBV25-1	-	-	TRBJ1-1	CASSGGYTEAFF	TGTGCCAGCAGTGGTGGGTACACTGAAGCTTTCTTT
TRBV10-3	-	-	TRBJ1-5	CAISESAGSDQPQHF	TGTGCCATCAGTGAGTCTGCGGGGAGCGATCAGCCCCAGCATTTT
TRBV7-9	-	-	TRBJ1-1	CASSLQPEAFF	TGTGCCAGCAGCTTACAACCTGAAGCTTTCTTT